The entry below describes one T cell receptor (beta chain). Its specificity is unknown. TCRdb's table, derived via immunoSEQ multiplex PCR, lists solely in-frame clones and lacks some. The data hold 90,000 to 120,000 clones, with nearly 90% observed a single time. This CDR3 spans 15 amino acids. Germline assignment: CDR1 LNHDA and CDR2 SQIVND (reference sequence). The V end lost 5 bases, the J end lost 3 bases, and 16 bases lay between the germline ends. The sample belongs to a study of PD-1 blockade in classical Hodgkin lymphoma. Broader study findings: Individuals who commenced nivolumab within less than 1 year of ASCT were excluded. Relapsed/refractory patients reportedly had the lowest baseline TCR diversity, below newly diagnosed patients, who were below healthy donors. With respect to the repertoire differences, their causes, possibly disease activity or prior therapy, remain undefined. Whereas CD4+ TCR diversity had risen significantly by C4D1, CD8+ TCR diversity had not.

Patients all relapsed after autologous stem cell transplantation, and there was variation in brentuximab vedotin exposure. This chain links TRBV19 with TRBJ1-2; TRBD1 might be the D (6 bases). The sequence came from a human donor with classical Hodgkin lymphoma. Sequenced material: peripheral blood mononuclear cells (PBMCs), taken before the second cycle of nivolumab. CDR3 region: CASSARDIRDYGYTF. CDR3 coding DNA: TGTGCCAGTAGTGCTCGGGACATTAGGGACTATGGCTACACCTTC.